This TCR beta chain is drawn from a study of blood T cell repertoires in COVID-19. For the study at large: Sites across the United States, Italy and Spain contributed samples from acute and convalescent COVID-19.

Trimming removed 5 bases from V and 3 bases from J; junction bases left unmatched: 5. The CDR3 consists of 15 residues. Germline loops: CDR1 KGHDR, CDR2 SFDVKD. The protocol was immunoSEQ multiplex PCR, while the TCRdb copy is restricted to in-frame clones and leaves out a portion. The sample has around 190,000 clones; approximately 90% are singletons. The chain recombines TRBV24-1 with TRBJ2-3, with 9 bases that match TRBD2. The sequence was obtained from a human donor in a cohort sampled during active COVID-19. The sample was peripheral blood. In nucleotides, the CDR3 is TGTGCCACCAGTGCCGCGGGGGGGCCTACAGATACGCAGTATTTT. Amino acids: CATSAAGGPTDTQYF.